These 19 T cell receptor beta chains came from one sample sequenced in a study of shared clonotypes between healthy human individuals. Generated by immunoSEQ multiplex PCR, the TCRdb table keeps only in-frame clones and is missing some. The sample lists 650,000 to 750,000 clones, approximately 79% occurring once. The sequencing input was memory CD4+ T cells sorted from blood. Sample subset: CD45RA-negative fraction. The receptors here all came from a woman aged 25 to 39 in good health.

The chain recombines TRBV15 with TRBJ2-3, with 12 bases that match TRBD2. The CDR3 sequence is 18 residues long. The germline CDR1 and CDR2 sequences are LNHNV and YYDKDF (reference sequence). V lost 5 bases and J lost 1; bases outside the gene matches: 10. The DNA of the CDR3 is TGTGCCACCAGCCGAAGACTAGCGGGAGTTTTTGGCACAGATACGCAGTATTTT. Its translation: CATSRRLAGVFGTDTQYF.

The chain links TRBV10-1 to TRBJ2-7; no definite D call. Trimming took off 6 bases at V and 0 bases at J, with 9 bases between the two ends. Germline CDR1 reads WNHNN; CDR2 reads SYGVQD (reference sequence). CDR3 length equals 13 residues. The CDR3 loop reads CASSPRASYEQYF. In DNA, the CDR3 is TGCGCCAGCAGCCCTAGGGCCTCCTACGAGCAGTACTTC.

This chain uses TRBV13 with TRBJ2-7; 8 bases line up with TRBD2. From germline, CDR1 is PRHDT and CDR2 FYEKMQ (reference sequence). V dropped 4 bases and J dropped 3; count of bases not matched to a gene: 8. CDR3 length: 15 residues. The CDR3 region has the DNA TGTGCCAGCAGCTCATCGGGGGGGGCCCACTACGAGCAGTACTTC. It translates to CASSSSGGAHYEQYF.

V gene TRBV7-3 combines with J gene TRBJ2-1; TRBD2 matches at 7 bases. The CDR3 spans 16 residues. The junction had 11 bases not matched to a gene; V was cut back by 5 bases and J by 4 bases. Germline lookup yields CDR1 SGHTA and CDR2 FQGTGA. The DNA for the CDR3 is TGTGCCAGCAGCCCCAGTGGCGGGAGTTTTTACAATGAGCAGTTCTTC. Translating gives CASSPSGGSFYNEQFF.

The chain's CDR3 is CASSSRQGTNYGYTF. CDR3 DNA: TGTGCCAGCAGCTCCAGACAGGGGACTAACTATGGCTACACCTTC. This chain uses TRBV11-2 with TRBJ1-2; 8 nucleotides align to TRBD1. The CDR3 runs 15 residues. Germline lookup yields CDR1 SGHAT and CDR2 FQNNGV. Losses at the gene ends were 4 bases for V and 0 bases for J; bases not matched to a gene: 4.

This chain uses TRBV29-1 with TRBJ2-5, with TRBD2 as a possible D gene (6 bases). This CDR3 is 13 amino acids long. Trimming took off 6 bases at V and 4 bases at J, with 15 bases between the two ends. From germline, CDR1 is SQVTM and CDR2 ANQGSEA. In DNA form, the CDR3 reads TGCAGCGTCGCCCACCTAGCGTCAGAGACCCAGTACTTC. Translating gives CSVAHLASETQYF.

There are a few counts of this clone. This clone may be a read error of a much larger clone one base away. This sample includes further DNA sequences coding for the same CDR3. This chain connects TRBV5-1 to TRBJ2-2; 11 nucleotides agree with TRBD1. The CDR3 has 15 amino acids. Losses at the gene ends were 3 bases for V and 4 bases for J; bases not matched to a gene: 2. Germline CDR1 is SGHRS and CDR2 is YFSETQ. In nucleotides, the CDR3 is TGCGCCAGCAGCTCCGGGACAGGGGGCACCGGGGAGCTGTTTTTT. Protein sequence: CASSSGTGGTGELFF.

The chain uses TRBV27 and TRBJ2-3; possibly TRBD2 for D (5 bases). Trimming left V 4 bases short and J 2 bases short, with 10 bases between. The CDR3 is made up of 14 amino acids. Germline V gene data show CDR1 as MNHEY and CDR2 as SMNVEV (reference sequence). The CDR3 spells CASSSRVLTDTQYF. CDR3 coding DNA: TGTGCCAGCAGTTCGAGGGTGCTCACAGATACGCAGTATTTT.

The chain couples TRBV30 to TRBJ2-5, with TRBD1 matching over 8 bases. V shed 1 base, J shed 4 bases, and the junction held 11 bases outside the gene matches. The germline gives CDR1 GTSNPN, CDR2 SVGIG (reference sequence). This CDR3 comprises 16 residues. Here the CDR3 reads CAWSAGRTGLLETQYF. CDR3 in DNA: TGTGCCTGGAGTGCCGGACGGACAGGGCTTCTAGAGACCCAGTACTTC.

The rearrangement uses TRBV9 and TRBJ2-6; 11 bases agree with TRBD1. J gave up 1 base and V 3 bases, and 6 bases lay outside the gene matches. Germline V gene data show CDR1 as SGDLS and CDR2 as YYNGEE. The CDR3 has 18 residues. The CDR3 DNA sequence: TGTGCCAGCAGCGCCACCGGGACAGGGGGGTCTGGGGCCAACGTCCTGACTTTC. Translated, it gives CASSATGTGGSGANVLTF.

The rearrangement uses TRBV18 and TRBJ1-1, with D possibly TRBD1 on 6 matching bases. V was clipped by 2 bases and J by 5 bases, with 9 bases between them. From germline, CDR1 is KGHSH and CDR2 LQKENI. CDR3 length equals 13 residues. CDR3 sequence reads: CASSPSGETEAFF. Written as DNA, the CDR3 is TGTGCCAGCTCACCATCAGGGGAGACTGAAGCTTTCTTT.

This rearrangement joins TRBV25-1 to TRBJ1-2; TRBD1 might be the D (5 bases). Germline V gene data show CDR1 as MGHDK and CDR2 as SYGVNS. The CDR3 is made up of 15 amino acids. V lost 0 bases, J lost 4 bases, and 12 bases lay in between. The CDR3 reads CASSEYGREGYGYTF. The CDR3 DNA is TGTGCCAGCAGTGAATATGGCAGGGAGGGCTATGGCTACACCTTC.

The rearrangement uses TRBV10-1 and TRBJ2-4; D uncertain. The length of the CDR3 is 14 residues. Per germline, CDR1 WNHNN and CDR2 SYGVQD (reference sequence). With 3 bases removed from V and 4 bases from J, the gap between germline ends came to 10 bases. For the CDR3, the DNA is TGCGCCAGCAGTGATTCCGGGTCAAAAAACATTCAGTACTTC. It encodes CASSDSGSKNIQYF.

This chain connects TRBV4-1 to TRBJ2-4; 9 bases agree with TRBD2. The V and J ends lost 0 bases and 3 bases, in that order; junction bases with no gene match: 15. The CDR3 is 20 amino acids. The germline V gene encodes CDR1 MGHRA and CDR2 YSYEKL. The CDR3 loop reads CASSQDLLREGRSVKNIQYF. As DNA, the CDR3 is TGCGCCAGCAGCCAAGATTTATTGCGGGAGGGCCGGAGTGTCAAAAACATTCAGTACTTC.

This chain connects TRBV6-1 to TRBJ2-7; tentatively, D is TRBD1 or TRBD2 (5 bases each). The germline V gene encodes CDR1 MNHNS and CDR2 SASEGT. With 5 bases removed from V and 3 bases from J, the gap between germline ends came to 14 bases. This CDR3 has 14 amino acids. The chain's CDR3 is CASSPVWGNYEQYF. In nucleotides, the CDR3 is TGTGCCAGCAGTCCCGTCTGGGGGAACTACGAGCAGTACTTC.

CDR3 sequence: CASSLSDYEQYF. In nucleotides, the CDR3 is TGTGCCAGCAGCTTGTCAGACTACGAGCAGTACTTC. The chain joins TRBV5-6 to TRBJ2-7; D not certain. This CDR3 comprises 12 residues. V lost 1 base and J lost 3, with 5 bases in between. Germline V CDR1 and CDR2: SGHDT, YYEEEE.

V usage is TRBV11-2 and J usage is TRBJ1-1; maybe TRBD1 (5 bases). The V gene's germline CDR1 is SGHAT and CDR2 FQNNGV. The germline V and J ends were trimmed by 3 bases and 5 bases, with 10 bases remaining between them. The CDR3 has 13 residues. This CDR3 reads CASSFPGGTEAFF. As DNA, the CDR3 is TGTGCCAGCAGCTTCCCGGGGGGAACTGAAGCTTTCTTT.

This clone was seen only a few times. J is TRBJ1-2 and V is TRBV18, with no clear D. Germline CDR1 is KGHSH and CDR2 is LQKENI. This CDR3 spans 14 amino acids. V lost 5 bases and J 8 bases, leaving 18 bases between the germline ends. For the CDR3, the DNA is TGTGCCAGCTCAGAATACTCGGGAGATCGGGGCTACACCTTC. As protein: CASSEYSGDRGYTF.

The chain recombines TRBV4-1 with TRBJ2-6; possibly TRBD2 for D (5 bases). V lost 0 bases and J lost 4, with 13 bases in between. From germline, CDR1 is MGHRA and CDR2 YSYEKL. This CDR3 is 17 amino acids long. The CDR3 coding sequence is TGCGCCAGCAGCCAAGATCCTCGGGCGGGCGGGGCCAACGTCCTGACTTTC. Translating gives CASSQDPRAGGANVLTF.